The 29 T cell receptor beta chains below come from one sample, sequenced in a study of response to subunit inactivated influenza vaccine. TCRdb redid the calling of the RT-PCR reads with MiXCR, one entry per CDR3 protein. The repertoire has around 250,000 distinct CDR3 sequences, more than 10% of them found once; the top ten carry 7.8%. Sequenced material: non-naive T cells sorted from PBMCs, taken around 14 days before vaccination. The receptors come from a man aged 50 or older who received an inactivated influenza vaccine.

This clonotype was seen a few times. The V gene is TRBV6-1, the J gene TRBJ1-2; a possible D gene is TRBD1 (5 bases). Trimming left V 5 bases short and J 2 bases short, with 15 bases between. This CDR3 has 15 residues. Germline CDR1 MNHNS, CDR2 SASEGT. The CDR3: CASSPRGRGNYGYTF. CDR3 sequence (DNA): TGTGCCAGCAGTCCGCGGGGCCGGGGAAACTATGGCTACACCTTC.

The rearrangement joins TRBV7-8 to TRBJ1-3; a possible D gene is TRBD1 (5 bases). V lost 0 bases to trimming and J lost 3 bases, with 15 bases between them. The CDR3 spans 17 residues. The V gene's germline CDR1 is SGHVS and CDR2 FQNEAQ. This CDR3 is CASSLAVGWTLGNTIYF. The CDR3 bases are TGTGCCAGCAGCTTAGCTGTGGGTTGGACACTTGGAAACACCATATATTTT. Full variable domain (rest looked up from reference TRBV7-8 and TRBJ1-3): GAGVSQSPRYKVAKRGQDVALRCDPISGHVSLFWYQQALGQGPEFLTYFQNEAQLDKSGLPSDRFFAERPEGSVSTLKIQRTQQEDSAVYLCASSLAVGWTLGNTIYFGEGSWLTVV.

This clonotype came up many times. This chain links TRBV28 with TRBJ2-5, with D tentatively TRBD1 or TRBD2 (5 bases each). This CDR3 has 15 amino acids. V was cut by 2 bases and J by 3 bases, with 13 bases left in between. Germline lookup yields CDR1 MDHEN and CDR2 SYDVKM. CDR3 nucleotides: TGTGCCAGCAGTTTAATTTCTGGGACCAAAGAGACCCAGTACTTC. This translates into CASSLISGTKETQYF. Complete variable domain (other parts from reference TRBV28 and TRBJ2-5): DVKVTQSSRYLVKRTGEKVFLECVQDMDHENMFWYRQDPGLGLRLIYFSYDVKMKEKGDIPEGYSVSREKKERFSLILESASTNQTSMYLCASSLISGTKETQYFGPGTRLLVL.

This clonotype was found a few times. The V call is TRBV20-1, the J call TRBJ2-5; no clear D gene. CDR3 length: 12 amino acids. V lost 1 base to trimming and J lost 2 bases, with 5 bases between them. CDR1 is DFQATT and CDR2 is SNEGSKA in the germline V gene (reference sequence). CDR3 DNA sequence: TGCAGTGCTAGAGGCCTGCAAGAGACCCAGTACTTC. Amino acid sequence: CSARGLQETQYF.

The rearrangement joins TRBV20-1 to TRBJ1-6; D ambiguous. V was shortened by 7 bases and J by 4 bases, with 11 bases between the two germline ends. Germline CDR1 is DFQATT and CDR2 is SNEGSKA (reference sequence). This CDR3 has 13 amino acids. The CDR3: CSGRQEYNSPLHF. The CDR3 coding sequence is TGCAGTGGTCGTCAGGAGTATAATTCACCCCTCCACTTT.

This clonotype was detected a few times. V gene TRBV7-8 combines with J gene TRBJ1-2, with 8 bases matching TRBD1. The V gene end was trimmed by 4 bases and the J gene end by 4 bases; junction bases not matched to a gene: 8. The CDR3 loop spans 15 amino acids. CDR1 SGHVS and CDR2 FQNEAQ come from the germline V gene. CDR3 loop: CASSSGQGRGYGYTF. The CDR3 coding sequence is TGTGCCAGCAGCTCAGGACAGGGACGGGGCTATGGCTACACCTTC.

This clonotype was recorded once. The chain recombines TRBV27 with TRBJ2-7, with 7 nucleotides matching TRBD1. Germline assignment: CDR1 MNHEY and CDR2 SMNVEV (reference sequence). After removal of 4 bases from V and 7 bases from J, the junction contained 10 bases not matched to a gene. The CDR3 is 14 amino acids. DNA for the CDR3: TGTGCCAGCAGTTCCACACAGGGGACGGGGGAGCAGTACTTC. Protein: CASSSTQGTGEQYF.

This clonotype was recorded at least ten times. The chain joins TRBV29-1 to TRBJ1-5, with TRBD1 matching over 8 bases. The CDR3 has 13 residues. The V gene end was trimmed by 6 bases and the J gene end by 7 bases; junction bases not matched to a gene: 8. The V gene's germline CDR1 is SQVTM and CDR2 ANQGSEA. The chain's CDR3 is CSVGDDRGQPQHF. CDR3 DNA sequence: TGCAGCGTAGGGGATGACAGGGGACAGCCCCAGCATTTT.

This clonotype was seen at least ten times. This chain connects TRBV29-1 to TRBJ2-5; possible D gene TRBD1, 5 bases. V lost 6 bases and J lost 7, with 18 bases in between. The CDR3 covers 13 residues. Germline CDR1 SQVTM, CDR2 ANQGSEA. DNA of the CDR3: TGCAGCGTCGAAAAGACAGACCCTAGGACCCAGTACTTC. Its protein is CSVEKTDPRTQYF.

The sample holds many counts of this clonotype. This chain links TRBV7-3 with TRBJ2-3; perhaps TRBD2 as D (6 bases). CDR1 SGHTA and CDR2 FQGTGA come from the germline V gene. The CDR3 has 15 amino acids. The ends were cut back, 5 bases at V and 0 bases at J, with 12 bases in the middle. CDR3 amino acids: CASSAEAGSTDTQYF. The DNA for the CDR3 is TGTGCCAGCAGCGCAGAGGCGGGAAGCACAGATACGCAGTATTTT.

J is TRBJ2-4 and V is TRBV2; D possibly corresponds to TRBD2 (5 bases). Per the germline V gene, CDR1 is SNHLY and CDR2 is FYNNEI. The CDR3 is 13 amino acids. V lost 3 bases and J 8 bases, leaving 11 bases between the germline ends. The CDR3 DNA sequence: TGTGCCAGCAGTGATTACATGAGGGACATTCAGTACTTC. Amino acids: CASSDYMRDIQYF.

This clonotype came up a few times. For the CDR3, the DNA is TGTGCCAGCAGCTTGGGGCCCACTAGCACAGATACGCAGTATTTT. Its translation: CASSLGPTSTDTQYF. The rearrangement joins TRBV7-9 to TRBJ2-3; possibly TRBD1 for D (5 bases). CDR1 SEHNR and CDR2 FQNEAQ come from the germline V gene (reference sequence). V lost 3 bases and J lost 0, with 10 bases in between. The CDR3 extends over 15 amino acids.

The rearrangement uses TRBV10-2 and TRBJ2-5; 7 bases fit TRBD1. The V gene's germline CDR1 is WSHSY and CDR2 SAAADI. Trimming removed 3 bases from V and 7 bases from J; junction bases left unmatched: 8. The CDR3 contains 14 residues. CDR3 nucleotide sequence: TGCGCCAGCAGTGAACAGGGGCTGGGGGTGACCCAGTACTTC. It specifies CASSEQGLGVTQYF.

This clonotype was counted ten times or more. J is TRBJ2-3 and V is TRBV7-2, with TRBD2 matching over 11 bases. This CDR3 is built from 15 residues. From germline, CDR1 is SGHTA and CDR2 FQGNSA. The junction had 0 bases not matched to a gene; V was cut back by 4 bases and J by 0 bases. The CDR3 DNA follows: TGTGCCAGCAGCTGGACTAGCGGGAGCACAGATACGCAGTATTTT. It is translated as CASSWTSGSTDTQYF.

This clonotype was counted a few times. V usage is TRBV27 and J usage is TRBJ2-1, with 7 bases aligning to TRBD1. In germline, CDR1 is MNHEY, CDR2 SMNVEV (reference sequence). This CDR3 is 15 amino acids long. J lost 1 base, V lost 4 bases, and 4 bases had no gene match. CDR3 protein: CASSSSTGSYNEQFF. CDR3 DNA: TGTGCCAGCAGTTCCTCGACAGGGTCCTACAATGAGCAGTTCTTC.

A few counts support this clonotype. The CDR3 reads CSARALSNEQFF. As DNA, the CDR3 is TGCAGTGCTAGAGCCCTCAGCAATGAGCAGTTCTTC. V usage is TRBV20-1 and J usage is TRBJ2-1; D is unclear. Deletions cut 1 base from V and 6 bases from J, with 7 bases between. Germline loops: CDR1 DFQATT, CDR2 SNEGSKA (reference sequence). The CDR3 sequence is 12 residues long.

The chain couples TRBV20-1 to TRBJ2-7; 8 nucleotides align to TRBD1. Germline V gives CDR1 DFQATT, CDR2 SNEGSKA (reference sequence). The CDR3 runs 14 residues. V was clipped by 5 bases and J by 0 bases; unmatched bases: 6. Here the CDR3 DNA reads TGCAGTGCTCTTCGGACAGGGAGCTCCTACGAGCAGTACTTC. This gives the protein CSALRTGSSYEQYF.

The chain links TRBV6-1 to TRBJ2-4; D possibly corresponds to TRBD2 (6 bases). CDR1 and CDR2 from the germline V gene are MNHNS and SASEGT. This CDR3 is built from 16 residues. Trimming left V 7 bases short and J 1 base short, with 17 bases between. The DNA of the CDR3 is TGTGCCAGCACTCCCGACGGGAGAGTTGCCAAAAACATTCAGTACTTC. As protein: CASTPDGRVAKNIQYF.

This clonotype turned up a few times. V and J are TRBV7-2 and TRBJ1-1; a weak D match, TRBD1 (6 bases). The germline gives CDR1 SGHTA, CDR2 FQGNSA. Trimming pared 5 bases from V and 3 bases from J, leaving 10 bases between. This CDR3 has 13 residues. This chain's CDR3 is CASSQGLDTEAFF. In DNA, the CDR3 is TGTGCCAGCAGCCAGGGGCTGGACACTGAAGCTTTCTTT.

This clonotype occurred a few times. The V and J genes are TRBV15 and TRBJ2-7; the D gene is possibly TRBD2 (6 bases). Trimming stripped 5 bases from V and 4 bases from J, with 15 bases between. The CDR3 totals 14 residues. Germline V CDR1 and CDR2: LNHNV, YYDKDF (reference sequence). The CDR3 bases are TGTGCCACCAGCTTTGGCGGAGGGCGTTACGAGCAGTACTTC. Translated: CATSFGGGRYEQYF.

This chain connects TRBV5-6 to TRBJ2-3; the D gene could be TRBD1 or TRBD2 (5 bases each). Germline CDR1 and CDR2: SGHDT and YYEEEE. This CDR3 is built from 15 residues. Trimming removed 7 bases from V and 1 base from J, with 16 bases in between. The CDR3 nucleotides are TGTGCCAGCTCCAAAGCTCGGGGCGGCACAGATACGCAGTATTTT. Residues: CASSKARGGTDTQYF.

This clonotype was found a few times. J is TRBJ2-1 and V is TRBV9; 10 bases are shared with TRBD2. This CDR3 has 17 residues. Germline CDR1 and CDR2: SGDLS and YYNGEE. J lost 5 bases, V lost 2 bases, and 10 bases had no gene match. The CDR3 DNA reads TGTGCCAGCAGCGTCGCCGGAGGGACTAGCGCCAACAATGAGCAGTTCTTC. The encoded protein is CASSVAGGTSANNEQFF.

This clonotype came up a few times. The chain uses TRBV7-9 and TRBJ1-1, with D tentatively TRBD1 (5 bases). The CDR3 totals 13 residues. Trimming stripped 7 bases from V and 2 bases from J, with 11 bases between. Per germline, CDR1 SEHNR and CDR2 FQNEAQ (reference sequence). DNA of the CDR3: TGTGCCAGCATAGGTCAGGGAAACACTGAAGCTTTCTTT. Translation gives CASIGQGNTEAFF.

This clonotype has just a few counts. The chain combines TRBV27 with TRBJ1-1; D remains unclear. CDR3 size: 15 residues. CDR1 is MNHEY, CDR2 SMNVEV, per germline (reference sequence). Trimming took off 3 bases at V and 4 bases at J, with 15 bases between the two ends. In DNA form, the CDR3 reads TGTGCCAGCAGTTTCGGTCCCGGGGTCGTCACTGAAGCTTTCTTT. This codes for CASSFGPGVVTEAFF.

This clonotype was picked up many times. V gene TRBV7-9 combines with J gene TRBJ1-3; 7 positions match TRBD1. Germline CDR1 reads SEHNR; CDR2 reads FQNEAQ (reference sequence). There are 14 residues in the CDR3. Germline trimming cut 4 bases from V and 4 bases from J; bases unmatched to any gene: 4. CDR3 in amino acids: CASSSTGRGNTIYF. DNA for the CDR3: TGTGCCAGCAGCTCGACAGGGAGAGGAAACACCATATATTTT. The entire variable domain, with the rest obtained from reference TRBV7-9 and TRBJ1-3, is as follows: DTGVSQNPRHKITKRGQNVTFRCDPISEHNRLYWYRQTLGQGPEFLTYFQNEAQLEKSRLLSDRFSAERPKGSFSTLEIQRTEQGDSAMYLCASSSTGRGNTIYFGEGSWLTVV.

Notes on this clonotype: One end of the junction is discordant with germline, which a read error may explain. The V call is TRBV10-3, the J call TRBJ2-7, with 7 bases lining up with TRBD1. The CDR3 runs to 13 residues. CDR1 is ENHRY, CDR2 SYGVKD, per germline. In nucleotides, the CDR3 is TGTGCCGTCAGGGGGTCGAGCTCCTACGAGCAGTACTTC. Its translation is CAVRGSSSYEQYF.

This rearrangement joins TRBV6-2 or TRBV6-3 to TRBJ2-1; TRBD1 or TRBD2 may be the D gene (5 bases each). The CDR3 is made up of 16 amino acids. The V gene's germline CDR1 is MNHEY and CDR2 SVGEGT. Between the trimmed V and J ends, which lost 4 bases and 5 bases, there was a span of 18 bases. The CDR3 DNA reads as TGTGCCAGCAGTTCATCCGCCACGGGGCGAAACAATGAGCAGTTCTTC. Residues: CASSSSATGRNNEQFF.

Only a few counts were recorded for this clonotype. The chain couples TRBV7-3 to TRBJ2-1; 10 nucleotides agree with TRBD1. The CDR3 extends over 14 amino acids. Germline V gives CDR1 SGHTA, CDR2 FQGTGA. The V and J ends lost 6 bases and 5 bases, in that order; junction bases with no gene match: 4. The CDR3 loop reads CASRPGTGDNEQFF. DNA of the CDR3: TGTGCCAGCAGACCCGGGACAGGGGACAATGAGCAGTTCTTC. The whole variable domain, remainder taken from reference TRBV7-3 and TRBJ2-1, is GAGVSQTPSNKVTEKGKYVELRCDPISGHTALYWYRQSLGQGPEFLIYFQGTGAADDSGLPNDRFFAVRPEGSVSTLKIQRTERGDSAVYLCASRPGTGDNEQFFGPGTRLTVL.

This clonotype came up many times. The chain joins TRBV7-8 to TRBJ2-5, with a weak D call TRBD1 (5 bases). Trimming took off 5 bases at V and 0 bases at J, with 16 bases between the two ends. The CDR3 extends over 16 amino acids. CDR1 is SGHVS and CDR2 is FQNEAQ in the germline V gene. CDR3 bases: TGTGCCAGCAGCAACCTCATTAAGGGGTACCAAGAGACCCAGTACTTC. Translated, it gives CASSNLIKGYQETQYF.